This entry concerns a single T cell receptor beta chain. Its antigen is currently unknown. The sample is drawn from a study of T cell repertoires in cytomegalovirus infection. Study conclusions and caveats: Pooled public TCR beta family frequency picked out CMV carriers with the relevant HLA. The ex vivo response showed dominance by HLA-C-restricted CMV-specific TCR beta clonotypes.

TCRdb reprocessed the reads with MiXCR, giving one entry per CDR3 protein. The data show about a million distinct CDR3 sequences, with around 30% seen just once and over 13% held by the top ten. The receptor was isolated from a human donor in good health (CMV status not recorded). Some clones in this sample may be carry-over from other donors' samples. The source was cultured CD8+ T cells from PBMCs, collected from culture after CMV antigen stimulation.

The CDR3 DNA follows: TGCGCCAGCAGCCGATTGGGGACAGGGATCACAGATACGCAGTATTTT. Translating gives CASSRLGTGITDTQYF. The gene calls are TRBV4-1 and TRBJ2-3; 9 bases line up with TRBD1. V lost 4 bases to trimming and J lost 2 bases; unmatched junction nucleotides: 7. The CDR3 is 16 amino acids. CDR1 is MGHRA, CDR2 YSYEKL, per germline.